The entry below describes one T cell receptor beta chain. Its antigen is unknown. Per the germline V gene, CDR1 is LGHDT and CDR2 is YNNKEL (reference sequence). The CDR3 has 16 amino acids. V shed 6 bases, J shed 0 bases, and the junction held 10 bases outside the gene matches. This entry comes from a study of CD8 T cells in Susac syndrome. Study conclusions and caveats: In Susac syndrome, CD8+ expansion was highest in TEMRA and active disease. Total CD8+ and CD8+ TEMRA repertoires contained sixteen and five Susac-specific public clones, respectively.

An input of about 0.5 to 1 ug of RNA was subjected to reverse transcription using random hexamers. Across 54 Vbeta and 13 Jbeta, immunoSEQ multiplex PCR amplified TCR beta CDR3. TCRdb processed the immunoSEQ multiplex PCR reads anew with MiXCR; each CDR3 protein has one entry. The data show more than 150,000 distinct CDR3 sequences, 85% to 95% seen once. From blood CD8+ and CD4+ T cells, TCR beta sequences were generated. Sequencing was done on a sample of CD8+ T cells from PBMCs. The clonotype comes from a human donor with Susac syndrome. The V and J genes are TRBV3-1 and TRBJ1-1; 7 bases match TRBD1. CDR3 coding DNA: TGTGCCAGCAGTTTAATCCGGGACAGCTTGAACACTGAAGCTTTCTTT. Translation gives CASSLIRDSLNTEAFF. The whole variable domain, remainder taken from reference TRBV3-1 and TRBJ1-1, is DTAVSQTPKYLVTQMGNDKSIKCEQNLGHDTMYWYKQDSKKFLKIMFSYNNKELIINETVPNRFSPKSPDKAHLNLHINSLELGDSAVYFCASSLIRDSLNTEAFFGQGTRLTVV.